What follows are 15 T cell receptor beta chains derived from one specimen sequenced in a study of control samples from healthy donors and cancer patients. The data were produced by immunoSEQ multiplex PCR, yet TCRdb's version contains in-frame clones alone and is incomplete. The table records 150,000 or so clones, over 85% of them present only once. Sequencing was performed on blood. Source of these receptors: a man aged 18 to 30 in good health.

This clone was recorded once. The chain has TRBV7-9 and TRBJ1-5, with 7 bases lining up with TRBD1. J was trimmed by 5 bases and V by 5 bases; bases with no gene match: 12. The CDR3 is made up of 16 amino acids. The germline V gene has CDR1 SEHNR and CDR2 FQNEAQ (reference sequence). The CDR3, as DNA: TGTGCCAGCAGCCACCGGGACAGCGCAGGCGATCAGCCCCAGCATTTT. Its protein product is CASSHRDSAGDQPQHF.

The chain links TRBV5-1 to TRBJ2-6; 9 nucleotides align to TRBD1. V gave up 0 bases and J gave up 0 bases; unmatched junction bases: 1. CDR3 length: 17 residues. Germline V lookup: CDR1 SGHRS, CDR2 YFSETQ. The CDR3 bases are TGCGCCAGCAGCTTGGTGGGACAGGGCTCTGGGGCCAACGTCCTGACTTTC. Translated: CASSLVGQGSGANVLTF.

V is TRBV20-1 and J is TRBJ2-1; D ambiguous. V was trimmed by 1 base and J by 10 bases, leaving 8 bases between them. The CDR3 is 11 residues long. Germline CDR1 DFQATT, CDR2 SNEGSKA (reference sequence). CDR3: CSARGAQEQFF. CDR3 bases: TGCAGTGCTAGAGGGGCGCAGGAGCAGTTCTTC.

This rearrangement joins TRBV18 to TRBJ1-3; D may be TRBD1 (6 bases). This CDR3 has 15 amino acids. Germline V CDR1 and CDR2: KGHSH, LQKENI. V was pared by 6 bases and J by 0 bases, with 12 bases between. The CDR3 reads CASSSTGNSGNTIYF. The CDR3 bases are TGTGCCAGCTCGTCGACAGGCAACTCTGGAAACACCATATATTTT.

The V gene is TRBV9, the J gene TRBJ2-6; 11 positions match TRBD1. CDR1 is SGDLS, CDR2 YYNGEE, per germline. The V gene end was trimmed by 4 bases and the J gene end by 2 bases; junction bases not matched to a gene: 14. The CDR3 runs 20 residues. Here the CDR3 DNA reads TGTGCCAGCAGCCACCCTATTGGGACAGGGGGTGTTCCTGGGGCCAACGTCCTGACTTTC. Translating it yields CASSHPIGTGGVPGANVLTF.

The chain is built from TRBV6-5 and TRBJ1-2, with D maybe TRBD1 (5 bases). Trimming took 5 bases from V and 4 from J, leaving 17 bases between them. Germline CDR1 reads MNHEY; CDR2 reads SVGAGI. The CDR3 consists of 15 residues. The CDR3 sequence is CASSPQRGHIYGYTF. The CDR3 nucleotides read TGTGCCAGCAGTCCACAACGAGGACATATCTATGGCTACACCTTC.

The V gene is TRBV6-2 or TRBV6-3, the J gene TRBJ2-6; D is unclear. The V and J ends lost 4 bases and 0 bases respectively, with 4 bases between them. The CDR3 loop spans 14 amino acids. CDR1 is MNHEY, CDR2 SVGEGT, per germline. The CDR3 bases are TGTGCCAGCAGTTTTTACTCTGGGGCCAACGTCCTGACTTTC. Amino acid sequence: CASSFYSGANVLTF.

This chain connects TRBV23-1 to TRBJ2-2; D is undetermined. TRBV23-1 belongs to the ORF category, with a function that is uncertain. V lost 6 bases and J lost 9, with 8 bases in between. CDR3 length: 11 amino acids. The CDR3 here is CASRGLRELFF. In DNA form, the CDR3 reads TGCGCCAGCAGGGGCCTCAGGGAGCTGTTTTTT.

The V and J genes are TRBV25-1 and TRBJ1-4; TRBD1 might be the D (5 bases). The CDR3 spans 16 residues. The germline CDR1 and CDR2 sequences are MGHDK and SYGVNS. Trimming removed 4 bases at V and 0 bases at J, with 12 bases between. The DNA for the CDR3 is TGTGCCAGCAGTGTTACGGGGGACCCAACTAATGAAAAACTGTTTTTT. Residues: CASSVTGDPTNEKLFF.

In this sample, this clone turned up a few times. The chain's CDR3 is CASSFSGTMVSYEQYF. CDR3 in DNA: TGTGCCAGCAGCTTTTCCGGGACAATGGTCTCCTACGAGCAGTACTTC. The chain carries TRBV7-2 and TRBJ2-7; D might be TRBD1 (6 bases). CDR1 is SGHTA, CDR2 FQGNSA, per germline. This CDR3 has 16 residues. V lost 3 bases and J 0 bases, leaving 15 bases between the germline ends.

The chain joins TRBV27 to TRBJ1-2, with D maybe TRBD1 (5 bases). Germline values: CDR1 MNHEY, CDR2 SMNVEV (reference sequence). Deletions cut 5 bases from V and 8 bases from J, with 9 bases between. The CDR3 contains 11 residues. CDR3 nucleotides: TGTGCCAGCAGTGACGGGACCGGCTACACCTTC. It translates to CASSDGTGYTF.

The chain recombines TRBV28 with TRBJ2-2, with TRBD2 matching over 11 bases. CDR3 length equals 14 residues. V lost 9 bases to trimming and J lost 4 bases; unmatched junction nucleotides: 4. Germline CDR1 reads MDHEN; CDR2 reads SYDVKM. The CDR3 nucleotides are TGTGCCAGTAGCGGGAGGGTTATCACCGGGGAGCTGTTTTTT. Translating gives CASSGRVITGELFF.

The V and J genes are TRBV7-9 and TRBJ2-1; a weak D match, TRBD1 (6 bases). V shed 1 base and J shed 6 bases, with 7 bases lying between them. Germline V gene data show CDR1 as SEHNR and CDR2 as FQNEAQ (reference sequence). The CDR3 sequence is 13 residues long. This CDR3 is CASSLGTANEQFF. The CDR3, as DNA: TGTGCCAGCAGCTTAGGGACAGCCAATGAGCAGTTCTTC.

This clone was observed a handful of times. The chain carries TRBV7-9 and TRBJ1-6; 9 bases are a match to TRBD1. CDR3 length: 15 amino acids. V dropped 4 bases and J dropped 7; count of bases not matched to a gene: 5. Germline CDR1 is SEHNR and CDR2 is FQNEAQ (reference sequence). The CDR3 coding sequence is TGTGCCAGCAGCTGGGGGGACAGGGCAAATTCACCCCTCCACTTT. This codes for CASSWGDRANSPLHF.

The V and J genes are TRBV4-1 and TRBJ2-1; TRBD2 matches 11 bases. Germline CDR1 is MGHRA and CDR2 is YSYEKL. J gave up 10 bases and V 3 bases, and 11 bases lay outside the gene matches. This CDR3 has 16 amino acids. The CDR3 region is CASSHLLSGRAGEQFF. The CDR3 DNA follows: TGCGCCAGCAGCCATTTACTTAGCGGGAGGGCCGGGGAGCAGTTCTTC.